This TCR beta chain was obtained from a study of Graves' ophthalmopathy and Graves' hyperthyroidism. An approximately 10 ml volume of fresh peripheral blood provided the PBMCs. Germline V gives CDR1 LNHDA, CDR2 SQIVND (reference sequence). This CDR3 has 14 residues. Trimming at V came to 5 bases and at J to 4 bases, leaving 6 bases not matched to a gene. The authors amplified TCR beta CDR3 regions, and they did so from RNA transcripts for repertoire sequencing. First-round RT-PCR with HTBI primers preceded a second-round multiplex PCR. Using its own MiXCR run on the multiplex PCR reads, TCRdb lists one record per CDR3 protein. In the table there are more than 550,000 distinct CDR3 sequences, over 40% of which are singletons. The sample holds many counts of this clonotype.

The TCR sequence derives from an adult man with Graves' ophthalmopathy. The chain links TRBV19 to TRBJ1-2; 8 bases fit TRBD1. Sequencing was done on a sample of peripheral blood. This chain's CDR3 is CASSAQGASYGYTF. As DNA, the CDR3 is TGTGCCAGTAGTGCGCAGGGGGCAAGCTATGGCTACACCTTC.